These 24 T cell receptor beta chains share one sample of origin, sequenced in a study of molecular identifiers for immune sequencing clone quantification. TCRdb reprocessed the PCR reads with MiXCR, giving one entry per CDR3 protein. The sample has approximately 40,000 distinct CDR3 sequences; roughly 20% are singletons. The sequenced material came from naive CD8+ T cells from blood, with Jurkat cell RNA spiked in. Subset reported: FACS-sorted CD8+CD4-CCR7+CD45RA+ naive T cells. The receptors were sampled from a human donor in good health. Some libraries in this study had Jurkat cell RNA spiked in.

This clonotype has a count of ten or more. The chain employs TRBV3-1 and TRBJ2-7; D is unresolved. The CDR3 totals 16 residues. Trimming removed 1 base from V and 5 bases from J, with 18 bases in between. CDR1 LGHDT and CDR2 YNNKEL come from the germline V gene (reference sequence). The CDR3 here is CASSQVGSPTLDEQYF. In DNA, the CDR3 is TGTGCCAGCAGCCAAGTAGGATCGCCGACCCTAGACGAGCAGTACTTC.

Regarding this clonotype: A read error is possible here, since a much larger clone lies one base away. This sequence joins TRBV6-6 and TRBJ2-7, with D tentatively TRBD1 (6 bases). The CDR3 contains 13 residues. The germline V gene has CDR1 MNHNY and CDR2 SVGAGI (reference sequence). The CDR3 DNA follows: TGTGCCAGCAGCAAGAGGGGGATCTACGGGCAGTACTTC. It translates to CASSKRGIYGQYF.

This clonotype was seen more than once but under ten times. The genes are TRBV29-1 and TRBJ2-7, with 10 bases fitting TRBD2. V was clipped by 7 bases and J by 0 bases; unmatched bases: 0. This CDR3 is built from 12 residues. CDR1 and CDR2 from the germline V gene are SQVTM and ANQGSEA. The CDR3 reads CSASGSSYEQYF. For the CDR3, the DNA is TGCAGCGCTAGCGGGAGCTCCTACGAGCAGTACTTC.

CDR3 sequence reads: CAGGEGAEKLFF. The CDR3 nucleotides read TGTGCCGGCGGGGAGGGGGCTGAAAAACTGTTTTTT. V and J are TRBV6-4 and TRBJ1-4, with 7 bases identical to TRBD1. CDR3 length equals 12 residues. The ends lost 11 bases at V and 7 bases at J; junction bases unmatched: 7. Germline V gene data show CDR1 as MRHNA and CDR2 as SNTAGT.

This clonotype has ten or more counts. The rearrangement joins TRBV11-2 to TRBJ2-7; D is uncertain. The CDR3 spans 13 residues. Germline V gene lookup returns CDR1 SGHAT and CDR2 FQNNGV. V was clipped by 1 base and J by 3 bases, with 7 bases between them. The CDR3 region is CASSLGLGYEQYF. CDR3 bases: TGTGCCAGCAGCTTAGGGTTGGGCTACGAGCAGTACTTC.

This clonotype was seen at least ten times. The gene calls are TRBV5-6 and TRBJ1-1; D perhaps matches TRBD1 (6 bases). Germline V CDR1 and CDR2: SGHDT, YYEEEE. The V gene lost 2 bases and the J gene lost 10 bases, with 12 bases spanning the gap. This CDR3 comprises 12 residues. CDR3 sequence reads: CASSFTGYGAFF. CDR3 DNA sequence: TGTGCCAGCAGCTTTACAGGGTACGGAGCTTTCTTT.

This clonotype was picked up many times. The rearrangement links TRBV7-9 to TRBJ2-3, with 8 bases fitting TRBD1. V trimming: 5 bases; J trimming: 4 bases; junction bases outside the gene matches: 8. The CDR3 runs 15 residues. Germline-derived CDR1 and CDR2 are SEHNR and FQNEAQ (reference sequence). The CDR3 DNA sequence: TGTGCCAGCAGCACGGACAGGGAGTATCCAGATACGCAGTATTTT. Amino acid sequence: CASSTDREYPDTQYF.

This clonotype has a handful of counts. The CDR3 spells CASSLGLGGDEQFF. The DNA for the CDR3 is TGTGCCAGCAGCTTGGGGTTGGGCGGCGATGAGCAGTTCTTC. The J gene is TRBJ2-1, the V gene TRBV5-8; D remains ambiguous. Per the germline V gene, CDR1 is SGHTS and CDR2 is YDEGEE. The CDR3 covers 14 residues. V lost 0 bases and J 8 bases, leaving 12 bases between the germline ends.

The sample holds many counts of this clonotype. The chain joins TRBV6-2 or TRBV6-3 to TRBJ2-1; 10 nucleotides line up with TRBD2. After removal of 8 bases from V and 5 bases from J, the junction contained 3 bases not matched to a gene. Per germline, CDR1 MNHEY and CDR2 SVGEGT. CDR3 length: 13 amino acids. The CDR3: CASSGLADNEQFF. The CDR3 nucleotides are TGTGCCAGCTCCGGACTAGCGGACAATGAGCAGTTCTTC.

This clonotype was observed at least ten times. This chain joins TRBV15 and TRBJ2-3; TRBD2 might be the D (6 bases). CDR1 and CDR2 (germline): LNHNV, YYDKDF (reference sequence). The CDR3 contains 17 residues. The V gene lost 0 bases and the J gene lost 1 base, with 14 bases spanning the gap. CDR3 residues: CATSREDMSSGTDTQYF. The CDR3 nucleotides are TGTGCCACCAGCAGAGAGGATATGTCTAGCGGCACAGATACGCAGTATTTT.

This clonotype was observed at least ten times. The chain has TRBV5-1 and TRBJ2-1; 9 bases agree with TRBD2. The ends lost 1 base at V and 3 bases at J; junction bases unmatched: 2. The germline V gene encodes CDR1 SGHRS and CDR2 YFSETQ. There are 15 residues in the CDR3. The CDR3 DNA sequence: TGCGCCAGCAGCTTGTCGACTAGCGGCTACAATGAGCAGTTCTTC. This encodes CASSLSTSGYNEQFF. Filled out from reference TRBV5-1 and TRBJ2-1, the complete variable domain reads KAGVTQTPRYLIKTRGQQVTLSCSPISGHRSVSWYQQTPGQGLQFLFEYFSETQRNKGNFPGRFSGRQFSNSRSEMNVSTLELGDSALYLCASSLSTSGYNEQFFGPGTRLTVL.

Turning to this clonotype: A much larger clone differs from this one at a single base, so this may be a read error. The V and J genes are TRBV14 and TRBJ2-1; no clear D gene. Germline loops: CDR1 SGHDN, CDR2 FVKESK. There are 13 residues in the CDR3. CDR3 DNA sequence: TGTACCAGCAGCCAAACAACGTACAATGAGCAGTTCTTC. Amino acids: CTSSQTTYNEQFF.

This chain links TRBV23-1 with TRBJ1-1; 7 bases map to TRBD1. TRBV23-1 has ORF status, its function being uncertain. The CDR3 covers 14 residues. The V gene end was trimmed by 6 bases and the J gene end by 5 bases; junction bases not matched to a gene: 9. CDR3 loop: CASSLRTGVTEAFF. CDR3 DNA sequence: TGCGCCAGCAGCCTCCGGACAGGAGTGACTGAAGCTTTCTTT.

Note on this clonotype: A read error may be the cause here, since a much bigger clone is one base away. The genes are TRBV13 and TRBJ1-1; 11 nucleotides align to TRBD1. The germline CDR1 and CDR2 sequences are PRHDT and FYEKMQ (reference sequence). CDR3 length: 15 amino acids. The DNA for the CDR3 is TGTGTCAGCAGCTTAGGGGACAGGGGGGGCACTGAAGCTTTCTTT. It translates to CVSSLGDRGGTEAFF.

The J gene is TRBJ2-2, the V gene TRBV19; D is perhaps TRBD2 (5 bases). The CDR3 has 12 residues. V lost 7 bases and J lost 6, with 9 bases in between. Germline V gene sequence: CDR1 LNHDA, CDR2 SQIVND (reference sequence). CDR3 DNA sequence: TGTGCCAGTACCGGAGGTTCCGGGGAGCTGTTTTTT. Translating it yields CASTGGSGELFF.

V gene TRBV28 combines with J gene TRBJ2-1; D gene ambiguous. The germline V and J ends were trimmed by 5 bases and 6 bases, with 2 bases remaining between them. In germline, CDR1 is MDHEN, CDR2 SYDVKM. This CDR3 has 10 amino acids. The CDR3 DNA reads as TGTGCCAGCAGTGCCAATGAGCAGTTCTTC. Its protein is CASSANEQFF.

This clonotype has just a few counts. The J gene is TRBJ2-7, the V gene TRBV27; D unresolved. The CDR3 has 16 amino acids. The V end lost 2 bases, the J end lost 4 bases, and 18 bases lay between the germline ends. The V gene's germline CDR1 is MNHEY and CDR2 SMNVEV (reference sequence). The CDR3 DNA reads as TGTGCCAGCAGTTTAGGATTTTCCCCCGGGCGGTACGAGCAGTACTTC. Protein: CASSLGFSPGRYEQYF.

This clonotype was counted ten times or more. The V gene is TRBV4-2, the J gene TRBJ2-1; D is unresolved. V shed 1 base and J shed 7 bases, with 5 bases lying between them. The CDR3 covers 12 residues. Germline-derived CDR1 and CDR2 are LGHNA and YNFKEQ. The CDR3 nucleotides read TGTGCCAGCAGCCAAGGCGTAAATGAGCAGTTCTTC. The encoded protein is CASSQGVNEQFF.

For this clonotype: This may come from a read error, since a much larger clone is one base off. This chain joins TRBV7-9 and TRBJ2-1; possibly TRBD1 for D (5 bases). Deletions cut 5 bases from V and 8 bases from J, with 22 bases between. The germline V gene encodes CDR1 SEHNR and CDR2 FQNEAQ (reference sequence). The CDR3 has 16 amino acids. CDR3 amino acids: CASSPFGRVKGDEQFF. CDR3 sequence (DNA): TGTGCCAGCAGCCCATTCGGACGGGTTAAAGGGGATGAGCAGTTCTTC.

CDR3 sequence (DNA): TGTGCCAGTACAGGGGGCAACGAGCAGTACTTC. It is translated as CASTGGNEQYF. The chain couples TRBV6-2 or TRBV6-3 to TRBJ2-7; 9 nucleotides align to TRBD1. This CDR3 region has 11 residues. The junction had 2 bases not matched to a gene; V was cut back by 9 bases and J by 5 bases. CDR1 is MNHEY and CDR2 is SVGEGT in the germline V gene.

This clonotype was recorded at least ten times. CDR3 protein: CASSHGPGLMNTGELFF. For the CDR3, the DNA is TGCGCCAGCAGCCACGGACCGGGACTGATGAACACCGGGGAGCTGTTTTTT. The genes are TRBV4-3 and TRBJ2-2, with a possible D match to TRBD2 (6 bases). The CDR3 length is 17 residues. The V gene's germline CDR1 is LGHNA and CDR2 YSLEER. The V and J ends lost 3 bases and 1 base respectively, with 15 bases between them.

This clonotype was recorded at least ten times. The chain is built from TRBV20-1 and TRBJ2-7; 11 nucleotides align to TRBD2. J lost 1 base, V lost 2 bases, and 4 bases had no gene match. The CDR3 is 15 residues long. Per the germline V gene, CDR1 is DFQATT and CDR2 is SNEGSKA (reference sequence). In DNA form, the CDR3 reads TGCAGTGCTAGACCTACTAGCGGGAGTTCCTACGAGCAGTACTTC. Protein sequence: CSARPTSGSSYEQYF.

This clonotype turned up a few times. The chain is built from TRBV14 and TRBJ1-5; D is ambiguous. Looked up from germline, CDR1 is SGHDN and CDR2 is FVKESK. V gave up 0 bases and J gave up 5 bases, with 20 bases separating them. This CDR3 is built from 18 residues. Here the CDR3 DNA reads TGTGCCAGCAGCCAAGACCCCCGCGTTAAGGACGGCGATCAGCCCCAGCATTTT. Protein: CASSQDPRVKDGDQPQHF.

This clonotype was seen once. Germline is not matched at one junction end, which may reflect a read error. The chain is built from TRBV6-5 and TRBJ2-2; TRBD1 agrees at 7 bases. The CDR3 runs 12 residues. Germline CDR1 MNHEY, CDR2 SVGAGI. Here the CDR3 DNA reads TGTGCCAGTACAGGGGACATCGGGGAGCCGTTTTTT. Translation: CASTGDIGEPFF.